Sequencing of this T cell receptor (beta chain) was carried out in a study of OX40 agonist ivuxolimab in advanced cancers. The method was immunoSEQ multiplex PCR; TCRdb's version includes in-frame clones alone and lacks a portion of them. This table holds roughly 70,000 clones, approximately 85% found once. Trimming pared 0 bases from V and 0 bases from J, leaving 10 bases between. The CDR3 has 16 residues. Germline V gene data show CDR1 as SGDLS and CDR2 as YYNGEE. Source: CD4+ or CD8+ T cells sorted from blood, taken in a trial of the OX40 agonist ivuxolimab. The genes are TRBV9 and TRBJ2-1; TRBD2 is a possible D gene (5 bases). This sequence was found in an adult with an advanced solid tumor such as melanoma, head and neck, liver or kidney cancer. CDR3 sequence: CASSVDSGYSYNEQFF. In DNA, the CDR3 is TGTGCCAGCAGCGTAGACAGCGGCTACTCCTACAATGAGCAGTTCTTC.